The entry below describes one TCR beta chain. It lacks a known antigen. Base qualities are not recorded, but no much larger clone differs from it by a single base. The library was prepared using the immunoSEQ multiplex PCR assay. TCRdb retrieved this table from immuneACCESS and kept in-frame rearrangements only. Not all clones are present; in checked studies, unresolved V genes account for under half, and no reason is known for the remainder. This sample lists about 69,000 clones; over 75% were detected once. The top ten clones comprise roughly 4.5% of the sample. CDR1 LGHNA and CDR2 YNFKEQ were looked up in the germline V gene. Trimming at the junction amounts to 1 base on V and 7 bases on J, and the germline ends lie 16 bases apart. The CDR3, cysteine through phenylalanine, is 15 amino acids long. Of the read, only the CDR3 DNA is kept; its 45 bases are in frame from base 1. This sample was included in a study of technical replicates of blood from a handful of donors (dated by TCRdb to about 2017).

Sample: PBMCs. This receptor chain uses TRBV4-2 and TRBJ2-5; too little of a D gene remains to name it. The TCR was taken from a human donor in good health. Some clones in this sample may be carry-over from other donors' samples. In nucleotide form, the sequence is TGTGCCAGCAGCCAAGGCCTAGACCGGTTGGGGACCCAGTACTTC. Protein translation: CASSQGLDRLGTQYF.